The T cell receptor (beta chain) under discussion was sequenced for a study of CD8+ T cells in alopecia areata. Overall study results and limits: Sharing of TCR sequences between patients (possibly for HLA-related reasons) was less clear than in mice. More clonal than normal scalp was lesional scalp, particularly alopecia totalis/universalis.

RNA was extracted and reverse transcribed into cDNA as the sequencing template. TCRdb keeps only in-frame clones here, not all; method: immunoSEQ multiplex PCR. This sample has about 140,000 clones, with 62% found just once. Separation by sorting yielded CD4+ and CD8+ T cells from PBMCs. The CDR3 has 16 residues. V was pared by 1 base and J by 0 bases, with 13 bases between. CDR1 is SGHDT, CDR2 YYEEEE, per germline. This clone occurred once. The antigen is not known. The chain combines TRBV5-6 with TRBJ2-5; D is perhaps TRBD1 (6 bases). Sequenced: CD8+ T cells sorted from blood. The source is a human donor in good health. The CDR3 region is CASSLYQGSNQETQYF. The CDR3, as DNA: TGTGCCAGCAGCTTGTACCAGGGGAGTAACCAAGAGACCCAGTACTTC.